What follows are 22 T cell receptor beta chains derived from one specimen sequenced in a study of follicular helper T cells after annual influenza vaccination. Assay used: immunoSEQ multiplex PCR; TCRdb lists only in-frame clones, some missing. The sample lists some 10,000 clones, around four fifths occurring once. As to time point: 2014-2015 season, pre-vaccination. Sequences were derived from CXCR5+ CD38- circulating T follicular helper cells from blood, sampled on the day of influenza vaccination. As for subset: circulating Tfh, non-naive CD4+CXCR5+PD-1+ (ICOS+CD38+ or ICOS-CD38-). These receptors came from an adult who received the influenza vaccine.

The V and J genes are TRBV18 and TRBJ2-7; 14 nucleotides match TRBD2. After removal of 3 bases from V and 5 bases from J, the junction contained 3 bases not matched to a gene. CDR1 is KGHSH, CDR2 LQKENI, per germline. This CDR3 is 15 amino acids long. CDR3 sequence reads: CASSPGLAGVNEQYF. CDR3 DNA: TGTGCCAGCTCACCGGGACTAGCGGGAGTCAACGAGCAGTACTTC.

The rearrangement joins TRBV9 to TRBJ2-2; 8 bases match TRBD2. V lost 3 bases and J lost 5; bases outside the gene matches: 9. The CDR3 spans 16 residues. CDR1 is SGDLS and CDR2 is YYNGEE in the germline V gene. DNA of the CDR3: TGTGCCAGCAGCGCACATAGCGGGGCCTCTACCGGGGAGCTGTTTTTT. Translation gives CASSAHSGASTGELFF.

The rearrangement links TRBV6-1 to TRBJ2-5, with TRBD1 as a possible D gene (6 bases). The CDR3 contains 15 residues. V was trimmed by 4 bases and J by 13 bases, leaving 25 bases between them. The germline gives CDR1 MNHNS, CDR2 SASEGT. The chain's CDR3 is CASSASGPGALIGYF. The CDR3 DNA follows: TGTGCCAGCAGTGCGTCGGGACCAGGGGCTTTGATCGGGTACTTC.

The chain couples TRBV6-1 to TRBJ2-3; the D gene is possibly TRBD2 (5 bases). The V and J ends lost 3 bases and 2 bases respectively, with 9 bases between them. The V gene's germline CDR1 is MNHNS and CDR2 SASEGT. The CDR3 is 14 amino acids. For the CDR3, the DNA is TGTGCCAGCAGTGACTTCGGGGTCACAGATACGCAGTATTTT. As protein: CASSDFGVTDTQYF.

This clone occurred a few times. V is TRBV28 and J is TRBJ1-5; D might be TRBD1 (6 bases). The CDR3 is made up of 16 amino acids. Trimming took 8 bases from V and 1 from J, leaving 18 bases between them. Germline V gene lookup returns CDR1 MDHEN and CDR2 SYDVKM. This CDR3 reads CASLRGGVNSNQPQHF. For the CDR3, the DNA is TGTGCCAGCCTAAGAGGGGGGGTGAACAGCAATCAGCCCCAGCATTTT. Filled out from reference TRBV28 and TRBJ1-5, the complete variable domain reads DVKVTQSSRYLVKRTGEKVFLECVQDMDHENMFWYRQDPGLGLRLIYFSYDVKMKEKGDIPEGYSVSREKKERFSLILESASTNQTSMYLCASLRGGVNSNQPQHFGDGTRLSIL.

The chain combines TRBV19 with TRBJ1-1; D is perhaps TRBD1 (6 bases). CDR3 length: 14 residues. Looked up from germline, CDR1 is LNHDA and CDR2 is SQIVND (reference sequence). V lost 5 bases and J 1 base, leaving 11 bases between the germline ends. CDR3 loop: CASSGDTTNTEAFF. The DNA for the CDR3 is TGTGCCAGTAGTGGGGACACCACGAACACTGAAGCTTTCTTT. Variable domain in full (rest from reference TRBV19 and TRBJ1-1): DGGITQSPKYLFRKEGQNVTLSCEQNLNHDAMYWYRQDPGQGLRLIYYSQIVNDFQKGDIAEGYSVSREKKESFPLTVTSAQKNPTAFYLCASSGDTTNTEAFFGQGTRLTVV.

Of note for this clone: The germline gene is not matched at one end of the junction; a read error may be the cause. This chain uses TRBV6-1 with TRBJ2-2; tentative D call: TRBD2 (5 bases). The V gene's germline CDR1 is MNHNS and CDR2 SASEGT. The CDR3 spans 15 residues. The CDR3 loop reads CASSPRPGNPGELFF. The CDR3 nucleotides read TGTGCCAGCAGTCCTCGACCCGGGAACCCCGGGGAGCTGTTTTTT.

The chain joins TRBV10-3 to TRBJ2-6; no firm D call. Per germline, CDR1 ENHRY and CDR2 SYGVKD. This CDR3 is built from 14 residues. The ends were cut back, 3 bases at V and 0 bases at J, with 3 bases in the middle. This chain's CDR3 is CAISEPSGANVLTF. The CDR3 bases are TGTGCCATCAGTGAACCCTCTGGGGCCAACGTCCTGACTTTC.

The rearrangement joins TRBV7-2 to TRBJ1-3; 8 bases are a match to TRBD1. The germline V gene has CDR1 SGHTA and CDR2 FQGNSA. This CDR3 comprises 15 residues. With 5 bases clipped from V and 4 bases from J, the junction kept 7 bases outside the gene matches. The CDR3 DNA sequence: TGTGCCAGCAGCGTACGGACAGGGACCGGAAACACCATATATTTT. This codes for CASSVRTGTGNTIYF. The variable domain in full, with the rest retrieved from reference TRBV7-2 and TRBJ1-3, is GAGVSQSPSNKVTEKGKDVELRCDPISGHTALYWYRQSLGQGLEFLIYFQGNSAPDKSGLPSDRFSAERTGGSVSTLTIQRTQQEDSAVYLCASSVRTGTGNTIYFGEGSWLTVV.

The rearrangement links TRBV6-5 to TRBJ1-4; D remains ambiguous. The length of the CDR3 is 14 residues. V gave up 4 bases and J gave up 0 bases, with 6 bases separating them. Looked up from germline, CDR1 is MNHEY and CDR2 is SVGAGI. The CDR3 coding sequence is TGTGCCAGCAGTTGGGTTGCAACTAATGAAAAACTGTTTTTT. Translation: CASSWVATNEKLFF.

V gene TRBV18 combines with J gene TRBJ2-7; D gene ambiguous. Deletions cut 4 bases from V and 3 bases from J, with 7 bases between. The CDR3 totals 12 residues. Germline CDR1 reads KGHSH; CDR2 reads LQKENI. The CDR3 DNA follows: TGTGCCAGCTCACGCTCTGTCTACGAGCAGTACTTC. Its translation is CASSRSVYEQYF.

The chain uses TRBV7-3 and TRBJ2-3, with D perhaps assigned TRBD1 or TRBD2 (5 bases each). V was clipped by 0 bases and J by 2 bases, with 18 bases between them. This CDR3 has 18 amino acids. In germline, CDR1 is SGHTA, CDR2 FQGTGA. For the CDR3, the DNA is TGTGCCAGCAGCTTAACTGGTCAGGGAGTCAGGGTCACAGATACGCAGTATTTT. This sequence encodes CASSLTGQGVRVTDTQYF. Based on the CDR3 plus reference TRBV7-3 and TRBJ2-3, the full variable domain is GAGVSQTPSNKVTEKGKYVELRCDPISGHTALYWYRQSLGQGPEFLIYFQGTGAADDSGLPNDRFFAVRPEGSVSTLKIQRTERGDSAVYLCASSLTGQGVRVTDTQYFGPGTRLTVL.

The gene calls are TRBV7-3 and TRBJ1-4, with 8 bases fitting TRBD1. The germline V gene encodes CDR1 SGHTA and CDR2 FQGTGA. There are 16 residues in the CDR3. With 4 bases clipped from V and 8 bases from J, the junction kept 12 bases outside the gene matches. The CDR3, as DNA: TGTGCCAGCAGCTCCGGAGGGACAGGAAGCGGCGAAAAACTGTTTTTT. It encodes CASSSGGTGSGEKLFF.

The chain couples TRBV5-1 to TRBJ2-6; perhaps TRBD2 as D (6 bases). The V end lost 4 bases, the J end lost 0 bases, and 11 bases lay between the germline ends. Germline V gives CDR1 SGHRS, CDR2 YFSETQ. This CDR3 comprises 16 residues. The CDR3 is CASSQGLNSGANVLTF. The CDR3 coding sequence is TGCGCCAGCAGCCAGGGACTCAACTCTGGGGCCAACGTCCTGACTTTC.

The V call is TRBV7-2, the J call TRBJ2-7; 9 bases align to TRBD1. The length of the CDR3 is 15 residues. Germline V gene sequence: CDR1 SGHTA, CDR2 FQGNSA. Trimming cost V 5 bases and J 2 bases; bases outside gene matches: 7. The CDR3 reads CASSTPDRGTYEQYF. CDR3 in DNA: TGTGCCAGCAGCACCCCGGACAGGGGAACCTACGAGCAGTACTTC.

The gene calls are TRBV10-3 and TRBJ2-5; 9 bases align to TRBD2. Germline V CDR1 and CDR2: ENHRY, SYGVKD. Trimming cost V 7 bases and J 2 bases; bases outside gene matches: 2. The CDR3 has 13 residues. The CDR3 sequence is CAIKAGGQETQYF. For the CDR3, the DNA is TGTGCCATCAAGGCGGGGGGGCAAGAGACCCAGTACTTC.

This chain uses TRBV11-2 with TRBJ2-1; no definite D call. V lost 0 bases and J lost 3, with 9 bases in between. CDR1 is SGHAT and CDR2 is FQNNGV in the germline V gene. The CDR3 runs 15 residues. CDR3 in amino acids: CASSLEYGNYNEQFF. CDR3 DNA: TGTGCCAGCAGCTTAGAATACGGCAACTACAATGAGCAGTTCTTC. The complete variable domain, with remaining parts taken from reference TRBV11-2 and TRBJ2-1, reads EAGVAQSPRYKIIEKRQSVAFWCNPISGHATLYWYQQILGQGPKLLIQFQNNGVVDDSQLPKDRFSAERLKGVDSTLKIQPAKLEDSAVYLCASSLEYGNYNEQFFGPGTRLTVL.

The chain employs TRBV28 and TRBJ1-5, with D tentatively TRBD1 (5 bases). Germline V CDR1 and CDR2: MDHEN, SYDVKM. Between the trimmed V and J ends, which lost 2 bases and 4 bases, there was a span of 15 bases. The CDR3 runs to 16 residues. Written as DNA, the CDR3 is TGTGCCAGCAGTTTACCTTCCGGACAAATGAATCAGCCCCAGCATTTT. This sequence encodes CASSLPSGQMNQPQHF.

The chain links TRBV15 to TRBJ1-2; D call uncertain. The germline CDR1 and CDR2 sequences are LNHNV and YYDKDF (reference sequence). The length of the CDR3 is 12 residues. The V end lost 0 bases, the J end lost 5 bases, and 4 bases lay between the germline ends. CDR3 DNA: TGTGCCACCAGCAGAGAGGGTTATGGCTACACCTTC. It codes for CATSREGYGYTF.

The chain has TRBV29-1 and TRBJ2-1; 12 nucleotides align to TRBD2. V trimming: 3 bases; J trimming: 4 bases; junction bases outside the gene matches: 1. In germline, CDR1 is SQVTM, CDR2 ANQGSEA. The CDR3 extends over 14 amino acids. In DNA form, the CDR3 reads TGCAGCGTTGACCTAGCGGGAGGGTACAATGAGCAGTTCTTC. Translated: CSVDLAGGYNEQFF.

V and J are TRBV27 and TRBJ2-3; 12 nucleotides agree with TRBD2. With V trimmed by 7 bases and J by 6 bases, 8 bases remained unmatched. Germline lookup yields CDR1 MNHEY and CDR2 SMNVEV (reference sequence). This CDR3 has 15 residues. CDR3 loop: CASKLGLAGSDTQYF. The CDR3 DNA sequence: TGTGCCAGCAAATTAGGACTAGCGGGATCGGATACGCAGTATTTT.

The chain combines TRBV19 with TRBJ1-4; D call uncertain. Trimming pared 8 bases from V and 4 bases from J, leaving 17 bases between. The CDR3 covers 15 residues. CDR1 is LNHDA and CDR2 is SQIVND in the germline V gene (reference sequence). The CDR3 DNA follows: TGTGCCAGTCGAGACACCGCGGCGATTAATGAAAAACTGTTTTTT. Translation: CASRDTAAINEKLFF.